This T cell receptor (beta chain) appears in the sequencing data of a study of long-term antiretroviral therapy in people with HIV (dated by TCRdb to the early 2020s). For context, the study as a whole: The earliest samples were collected roughly a decade before the 2015 WHO recommendation for immediate ART, at a time when ART was usually postponed until CD4 counts fell. A retrospective serial study tested whether ART initiation and durable HIV suppression were associated with changes in peripheral blood TRB repertoire composition and diversity. A total of approximately 200 cryopreserved PBMC samples came from 25 to 30 adults with confirmed HIV infection and were collected serially over a mean of about 6 years (range 1-12). About a third of the roughly 30 participants with HIV were female. No cross-contamination during QIAcube processing turned up in test extractions that ran a monoclonal T-cell line alongside 25 to 35 polyclonal samples.

Participants were included only if at least one PBMC sample before ART initiation and at least two post-ART samples were available. All participants with HIV were treated in the United States of America. Before DNA extraction, cryopreserved samples of roughly 1-11 million PBMC were thawed and then washed. At the time of the earliest PBMC sample for each participant with HIV, ages ranged from about 23 to 60 years. Per participant, PBMC samples came from 1-4 timepoints prior to ART initiation and 2-8 timepoints following ART initiation, for a median of 7 samples. Serial HIV viral load, CD4+ T-cell count, ART history and demographic data were obtained for every participant. Genomic DNA was extracted from unsorted PBMC with a Qiagen kit on a QIAcube, processed in batches of 12 samples. This clone was detected once. Which antigen it targets is not known. No much larger clonotype is one base removed from it; base qualities were not supplied.

CDR1 is given as SQVTM and CDR2 as ANQGSEA, both from the germline V gene. The CDR3 has 11 amino acids, counting the end cysteine and phenylalanine. Only the CDR3 portion is preserved as DNA: 33 bases, with reading frame beginning at the first base. The germline ends are 6 bases apart after V is trimmed by 5 bases and J by 1 base. General study outcomes and caveats: At every time point, the repertoire was dominated by expanded TRB clones first identified before ART initiation, although this dominance fluctuated and, in many PLHIV, declined after ART. Owing to limited PBMC availability, only the TCR beta chain was sequenced, without alpha chain pairing. Because pre-ART samples had limited cell numbers, profiling was done on unsorted PBMC rather than on sorted CD4+ and CD8+ T cells. Inferences about post-ART repertoire changes are limited because no data were available on ART adherence, viral resistance or therapy changes. Starting ART was linked to a significant rise in TRB diversity, yet even with long-term ART the diversity remained significantly lower than in transplant donor controls. Compared with controls, HIV repertoires had narrower CDR3 length ranges, and the network structure pointed to an antigen-experienced repertoire that shifted only slightly toward naive after ART. The samples were dated from the mid-2000s to the late 2010s, and the ART regimens that were used may be less effective than current ART regimens.

The immunoSEQ hsTCRB v3.0 assay was used at survey level resolution to sequence the TRB variable region. The targeted TRB sequencing depth was roughly 35,000-50,000 T-cell genomes per sample. Pooled TRB libraries were sequenced on an Illumina MiSeq with a v3 150-cycle kit. The authors' pipeline ran thus. Analysis of repertoires was carried out in R inside a reproducible Nextflow workflow spanning QC, data transformation and analysis. LymphoSeq2, an R package for AIRR-Seq data exploration, was used to implement custom analyses. A handful of samples yielding fewer than 5000 total TRB sequences were excluded, leaving 188 analyzed HIV repertoires. Among the roughly 190 retained HIV repertoires, about 57 were collected before ART initiation and about 130 were collected after ART initiation. Repertoires were downsampled to 5000 TRB nucleotide sequences, with summary statistics averaged over 100 downsampling iterations. The analysis kept only TRB sequences whose CDR3 regions were at least seven amino acids long. Diversity was assessed using a clonality score derived from Shannon entropy and using the Gini coefficient. In the repertoire networks, any two of the top 5000 CDR3 amino acid sequences were connected whenever the two sequences differed by an edit distance of one. GLIPH2 predicted antigen specificity groups and MHC restriction for TRB CDR3 amino acid sequences. CDR3 amino acid sequences were matched against VDJdb and McPAS-TCR to flag known CMV, EBV, HIV or tissue antigen associations. Pre-ART, post-ART and control groups were compared with Wilcoxon signed-rank tests and Holm-Bonferroni correction. TCRdb provides this immuneACCESS table in a form limited to in-frame rearrangements. Some clones are lacking; in checked studies, under half of them reflect an unresolved V gene, and why the rest are absent is not known. The DNA was the basis for D and trimming; V, J and clone size are from that table. This sample comprises around 16,000 clones, roughly 83% of them detected only once. Clones ranked in the top ten supply roughly 18% of the sample.

Recombination joined TRBV29-1 with TRBJ2-7; a tentative D match to TRBD1 spans 6 bases. This specimen was unsorted PBMCs, taken just before starting antiretroviral therapy. This TCR came from a man aged 35 to 55 with HIV. The DNA reads TGCAGCGTTACAGGGTCCTACGAGCAGTACTTC. The translation is CSVTGSYEQYF.